These 19 T cell receptor beta chains were sequenced from one sample in a study of T cell repertoires in cytomegalovirus infection. Their target antigens are unknown. TCRdb analysed the reads with MiXCR anew, one entry per CDR3 protein. The sample yields 90,000 to 110,000 distinct CDR3 sequences, around 29% seen once. This specimen consisted of CD8+ T cells from cultured PBMCs, obtained from culture after CMV antigen stimulation. All receptors come from a human donor in good health (CMV status not recorded). Some clones in this sample may be carry-over from other donors' samples.

This clonotype has just a few counts. The V call is TRBV20-1, the J call TRBJ1-1; tentative D call: TRBD1 (6 bases). The CDR3 loop spans 13 amino acids. V lost 3 bases and J lost 4, with 12 bases in between. Germline V CDR1 and CDR2: DFQATT, SNEGSKA (reference sequence). The CDR3 nucleotides read TGCAGTGCTAGGCCCGAGGGGGGCACTGAAGCTTTCTTT. Its protein is CSARPEGGTEAFF.

This chain connects TRBV20-1 to TRBJ2-1; 10 bases match TRBD2. Germline V gene data show CDR1 as DFQATT and CDR2 as SNEGSKA (reference sequence). This CDR3 contains 16 residues. V was pared by 0 bases and J by 10 bases, with 12 bases of the junction left unmatched. This CDR3 is CSAREWSRLAGAEQFF. In nucleotides, the CDR3 is TGCAGTGCTAGAGAGTGGTCTCGGCTAGCGGGGGCCGAGCAGTTCTTC.

This clonotype was counted between two and nine times. The chain uses TRBV7-8 and TRBJ2-5; perhaps TRBD2 as D (6 bases). The germline CDR1 and CDR2 sequences are SGHVS and FQNEAQ. The CDR3 covers 17 residues. Between the trimmed V and J ends, which lost 5 bases and 1 base, there was a span of 20 bases. In DNA, the CDR3 is TGTGCCAGCAGCCCCCCCCGCCCGGGACTGACCCAAGAGACCCAGTACTTC. It encodes CASSPPRPGLTQETQYF.

The chain joins TRBV27 to TRBJ2-3; 10 bases agree with TRBD1. With 2 bases clipped from V and 5 bases from J, the junction kept 10 bases outside the gene matches. The germline CDR1 and CDR2 sequences are MNHEY and SMNVEV (reference sequence). This CDR3 region has 17 residues. The CDR3 coding sequence is TGTGCCAGCAGTTTAACGACAGGGGGCTTTATAGGAGATACGCAGTATTTT. Its protein is CASSLTTGGFIGDTQYF.

This clonotype was picked up many times. The chain joins TRBV2 to TRBJ1-6, with D possibly TRBD1 on 6 matching bases. Germline V gene lookup returns CDR1 SNHLY and CDR2 FYNNEI. Trimming shortened V by 6 bases and J by 14 bases, and 20 bases separated the two germline ends. This CDR3 region has 14 residues. The CDR3 nucleotides are TGTGCCAGCAGAACCGGGAGGGGGGAATTTTCCCTCCACTTT. Translation: CASRTGRGEFSLHF.

There are many counts of this clonotype. This chain connects TRBV7-8 to TRBJ1-1; D is undetermined. Trimming took off 8 bases at V and 4 bases at J, with 8 bases between the two ends. This CDR3 spans 11 amino acids. Looked up from germline, CDR1 is SGHVS and CDR2 is FQNEAQ. The DNA for the CDR3 is TGTGCCAGCGAAGAGGGCACTGAAGCTTTCTTT. The encoded protein is CASEEGTEAFF. The full variable domain, rest sourced from reference TRBV7-8 and TRBJ1-1, is GAGVSQSPRYKVAKRGQDVALRCDPISGHVSLFWYQQALGQGPEFLTYFQNEAQLDKSGLPSDRFFAERPEGSVSTLKIQRTQQEDSAVYLCASEEGTEAFFGQGTRLTVV.

The V and J genes are TRBV4-1 and TRBJ1-3; 7 nucleotides match TRBD1. The germline CDR1 and CDR2 sequences are MGHRA and YSYEKL. J gave up 0 bases and V 4 bases, and 9 bases lay outside the gene matches. The CDR3 contains 17 residues. The CDR3: CASSLRPGQRSGNTIYF. CDR3 DNA sequence: TGCGCCAGCAGCCTAAGACCGGGACAGCGCTCTGGAAACACCATATATTTT.

V usage is TRBV10-3 and J usage is TRBJ1-5; possible D gene TRBD1, 5 bases. Trimming left V 6 bases short and J 1 base short, with 10 bases between. This CDR3 spans 14 amino acids. From germline, CDR1 is ENHRY and CDR2 SYGVKD. The CDR3 DNA follows: TGTGCCATCAGGAGGGACGGGAGCAATCAGCCCCAGCATTTT. Translation gives CAIRRDGSNQPQHF.

CDR3 sequence: CASSFFLQGSGFAEAFF. CDR3 DNA sequence: TGTGCCAGCAGTTTTTTTCTACAGGGGAGTGGATTCGCTGAAGCTTTCTTT. The rearrangement joins TRBV6-6 to TRBJ1-1; 7 bases fit TRBD1. Germline trimming cut 4 bases from V and 6 bases from J; bases unmatched to any gene: 17. The germline CDR1 and CDR2 sequences are MNHNY and SVGAGI (reference sequence). This CDR3 spans 17 amino acids.

This clonotype came up a few times. The chain recombines TRBV5-6 with TRBJ2-1; D is possibly TRBD1 (6 bases). CDR3 length: 14 amino acids. Germline V gene sequence: CDR1 SGHDT, CDR2 YYEEEE. V was clipped by 0 bases and J by 8 bases, with 12 bases between them. This chain's CDR3 is CASSLDRAIDEQFF. CDR3 coding DNA: TGTGCCAGCAGCTTGGACAGGGCCATCGATGAGCAGTTCTTC.

This chain connects TRBV6-8 to TRBJ2-1, with 8 positions matching TRBD1. V was clipped by 4 bases and J by 8 bases; unmatched bases: 7. The CDR3 runs 14 residues. Germline values: CDR1 MNHGY, CDR2 SAAAGT. The CDR3 is CASSSGQGDDEQFF. DNA of the CDR3: TGTGCCAGCAGTTCCGGACAGGGAGACGATGAGCAGTTCTTC.

This clonotype has at least ten counts. The chain uses TRBV7-2 and TRBJ2-7; no reliable D call. Germline CDR1 reads SGHTA; CDR2 reads FQGNSA. The CDR3 totals 13 residues. V lost 3 bases to trimming and J lost 3 bases, with 9 bases between them. The CDR3 coding sequence is TGTGCCAGCAGCTTGGGCGGCATCTACGAGCAGTACTTC. Its protein is CASSLGGIYEQYF.

CDR3 nucleotide sequence: TGTGCCAGCAGCTCCTGGACGGCGAACACTGAAGCTTTCTTT. Amino acids: CASSSWTANTEAFF. This chain uses TRBV9 with TRBJ1-1; D gene unclear. Trimming took 4 bases from V and 1 from J, leaving 11 bases between them. The CDR3 contains 14 residues. Germline CDR1 is SGDLS and CDR2 is YYNGEE.

This clonotype was counted at least ten times. V gene TRBV7-9 combines with J gene TRBJ2-1; no clear D. This CDR3 is built from 15 residues. CDR1 and CDR2 (germline): SEHNR, FQNEAQ (reference sequence). Deletions cut 1 base from V and 2 bases from J, with 9 bases between. CDR3 sequence (DNA): TGTGCCAGCAGCTTAGGTCAGGCGGCCTACAATGAGCAGTTCTTC. It is translated as CASSLGQAAYNEQFF. The full variable domain, its missing parts supplied by reference TRBV7-9 and TRBJ2-1, is DTGVSQNPRHKITKRGQNVTFRCDPISEHNRLYWYRQTLGQGPEFLTYFQNEAQLEKSRLLSDRFSAERPKGSFSTLEIQRTEQGDSAMYLCASSLGQAAYNEQFFGPGTRLTVL.

The chain employs TRBV7-9 and TRBJ1-1; 9 positions match TRBD1. V trimming: 5 bases; J trimming: 1 base; junction bases outside the gene matches: 5. Germline CDR1 reads SEHNR; CDR2 reads FQNEAQ (reference sequence). The CDR3 has 15 amino acids. Here the CDR3 reads CASSLGQGKNTEAFF. The DNA of the CDR3 is TGTGCCAGCAGCCTTGGACAGGGGAAGAACACTGAAGCTTTCTTT.

V gene TRBV7-9 combines with J gene TRBJ1-1; TRBD1 might be the D (5 bases). The germline V and J ends were trimmed by 1 base and 0 bases, with 15 bases remaining between them. This CDR3 region has 17 residues. CDR1 and CDR2 from the germline V gene are SEHNR and FQNEAQ (reference sequence). The CDR3 nucleotides read TGTGCCAGCAGCTTAGGAGGGGTTCAGTGGATGAACACTGAAGCTTTCTTT. The encoded protein is CASSLGGVQWMNTEAFF.

This clonotype was recorded many times. The chain recombines TRBV7-8 with TRBJ2-2; D might be TRBD2 (5 bases). Germline lookup yields CDR1 SGHVS and CDR2 FQNEAQ. The CDR3 has 17 amino acids. V was cut by 0 bases and J by 7 bases, with 18 bases left in between. CDR3 residues: CASSLALAGEKVGELFF. CDR3 bases: TGTGCCAGCAGCTTAGCGTTGGCCGGGGAGAAGGTCGGGGAGCTGTTTTTT.

This chain links TRBV10-3 with TRBJ2-7; TRBD1 might be the D (5 bases). Germline CDR1 ENHRY, CDR2 SYGVKD. The V and J ends lost 6 bases and 1 base respectively, with 10 bases between them. The CDR3 contains 13 residues. The CDR3 reads CAISGTGSYEQYF. In DNA, the CDR3 is TGTGCCATCAGCGGAACAGGATCCTACGAGCAGTACTTC.

This clonotype was recorded only once. The chain joins TRBV6-6 to TRBJ2-7, with a possible D match to TRBD1 (6 bases). Germline-derived CDR1 and CDR2 are MNHNY and SVGAGI (reference sequence). Between the trimmed V and J ends, which lost 1 base and 1 base, there was a span of 17 bases. CDR3 length: 17 amino acids. CDR3 in amino acids: CASSYFGQFSPSYEQYF. CDR3 sequence (DNA): TGTGCCAGCAGTTACTTCGGACAGTTTAGTCCTTCCTACGAGCAGTACTTC.